The 20 T cell receptor beta chains given below trace back to one sample, sequenced in a study of T cell responses to AZD1222 COVID-19 vaccine. Using immunoSEQ multiplex PCR, the repertoire was profiled, and TCRdb retains in-frame clones only, with some absent. The sample gives about 140,000 clones, 70% to 90% of which show up once; 7.9% is in the top ten. Sequences were derived from peripheral blood, sampled 28 days after the second dose of the MenACWY control vaccine. These receptors were taken from an adult who received the MenACWY meningococcal vaccine as a control.

The chain uses TRBV30 and TRBJ1-6; weak D call: TRBD1 (6 bases). V gave up 2 bases and J gave up 0 bases, with 8 bases separating them. CDR1 and CDR2 from the germline V gene are GTSNPN and SVGIG (reference sequence). The CDR3 length is 15 residues. The CDR3 loop reads CAWSIQGSYNSPLHF. CDR3 coding DNA: TGTGCCTGGAGTATACAGGGCTCCTATAATTCACCCCTCCACTTT.

The chain couples TRBV5-1 to TRBJ2-7; perhaps TRBD1 as D (5 bases). The CDR3 length is 15 residues. Germline CDR1 reads SGHRS; CDR2 reads YFSETQ. Trimming removed 2 bases from V and 3 bases from J, with 15 bases in between. The CDR3 DNA sequence: TGCGCCAGCAGCTTTGTTCCAGGGAAACTCTACGAGCAGTACTTC. Amino acid sequence: CASSFVPGKLYEQYF.

The V call is TRBV5-5, the J call TRBJ2-3; D uncertain. The CDR3 length is 15 residues. The ends were cut back, 4 bases at V and 2 bases at J, with 14 bases in the middle. In germline, CDR1 is SGHKS, CDR2 YYEKEE (reference sequence). The DNA for the CDR3 is TGTGCCAGCAGCCCCTGGGAATCGAACACAGATACGCAGTATTTT. Amino acid sequence: CASSPWESNTDTQYF. Combining the CDR3 with reference TRBV5-5 and TRBJ2-3 gives the whole variable domain DAGVTQSPTHLIKTRGQQVTLRCSPISGHKSVSWYQQVLGQGPQFIFQYYEKEERGRGNFPDRFSARQFPNYSSELNVNALLLGDSALYLCASSPWESNTDTQYFGPGTRLTVL.

The V call is TRBV9, the J call TRBJ1-4, with 7 positions matching TRBD1. This CDR3 comprises 14 residues. V shed 0 bases, J shed 6 bases, and the junction held 2 bases outside the gene matches. Germline V gene data show CDR1 as SGDLS and CDR2 as YYNGEE. The CDR3 loop is CASSVDGTDEKLFF. Written as DNA, the CDR3 is TGTGCCAGCAGCGTAGACGGGACAGATGAAAAACTGTTTTTT.

This chain uses TRBV18 with TRBJ1-2; possible D gene TRBD1, 6 bases. The length of the CDR3 is 13 residues. Germline values: CDR1 KGHSH, CDR2 LQKENI. Trimming removed 3 bases from V and 8 bases from J, with 13 bases in between. The CDR3 loop is CASSPPGQGGYTF. The CDR3 DNA reads TGTGCCAGCTCACCCCCTGGCCAGGGGGGCTACACCTTC.

The chain employs TRBV5-1 and TRBJ2-2; maybe TRBD1 (5 bases). The CDR3 covers 14 residues. V lost 1 base to trimming and J lost 5 bases, with 9 bases between them. Germline V gene lookup returns CDR1 SGHRS and CDR2 YFSETQ. The CDR3 region is CASSLNSGTGELFF. The CDR3 DNA sequence: TGCGCCAGCAGCTTGAACTCAGGGACCGGGGAGCTGTTTTTT.

The V call is TRBV4-2, the J call TRBJ2-3, with D possibly being TRBD2 (6 bases). CDR3 size: 19 residues. CDR1 is LGHNA, CDR2 YNFKEQ, per germline. V was clipped by 0 bases and J by 4 bases, with 23 bases between them. Written as DNA, the CDR3 is TGTGCCAGCAGCCAAGATTCCTCTCGGCTAGCGTCTTATCCAGATACGCAGTATTTT. As protein: CASSQDSSRLASYPDTQYF.

This chain uses TRBV28 with TRBJ1-2, with D perhaps TRBD1 (5 bases). Germline CDR1 MDHEN, CDR2 SYDVKM. Trimming took off 6 bases at V and 7 bases at J, with 24 bases between the two ends. The CDR3 has 16 residues. CDR3 sequence reads: CASSLMPGRGGGGYTF. The DNA for the CDR3 is TGTGCCAGCAGCCTCATGCCGGGACGGGGCGGTGGTGGCTACACCTTC.

This clone was found a few times. This CDR3 is also generated by other DNA sequences in the sample. V and J are TRBV7-2 and TRBJ2-7; TRBD2 matches at 10 bases. This CDR3 is 15 amino acids long. Losses at the gene ends were 5 bases for V and 0 bases for J; bases not matched to a gene: 4. Germline CDR1 and CDR2: SGHTA and FQGNSA. For the CDR3, the DNA is TGTGCCAGCAGCCCACGGACTAGCGGCTCCTACGAGCAGTACTTC. Protein: CASSPRTSGSYEQYF.

The V and J genes are TRBV4-2 and TRBJ1-6, with D tentatively TRBD1 (5 bases). Germline V gene lookup returns CDR1 LGHNA and CDR2 YNFKEQ. The CDR3 totals 16 residues. V gave up 4 bases and J gave up 8 bases, with 18 bases separating them. The CDR3 DNA is TGTGCCAGCAGCCGGGACCCCGGGGCATGGGATTCACCCCTCCACTTT. Its translation: CASSRDPGAWDSPLHF.

This chain connects TRBV5-5 to TRBJ2-1, with 7 bases fitting TRBD2. CDR1 is SGHKS and CDR2 is YYEKEE in the germline V gene (reference sequence). The CDR3 length is 19 residues. J lost 5 bases, V lost 6 bases, and 23 bases had no gene match. CDR3 DNA sequence: TGTGCCAGCATTCCTTGGCCGGGGGGACCCCGAATGATACACAATGAGCAGTTCTTC. Its protein product is CASIPWPGGPRMIHNEQFF.

The gene calls are TRBV28 and TRBJ1-6; 7 bases map to TRBD1. Germline V lookup: CDR1 MDHEN, CDR2 SYDVKM. The CDR3 is 15 amino acids. V lost 6 bases, J lost 6 bases, and 8 bases stayed unmatched. CDR3 in DNA: TGTGCCAGCAGCGCCCAAAAGGGGGCTAATTCACCCCTCCACTTT. Amino acid sequence: CASSAQKGANSPLHF.

The genes are TRBV10-3 and TRBJ1-5; the match to TRBD1 covers 7 bases. The germline CDR1 and CDR2 sequences are ENHRY and SYGVKD. V dropped 2 bases and J dropped 7; count of bases not matched to a gene: 5. CDR3 length: 14 residues. CDR3 coding DNA: TGTGCCATCAGTGAGAGGGGGCTGGGGCAGCCCCAGCATTTT. Protein product: CAISERGLGQPQHF.

The genes are TRBV19 and TRBJ2-7, with 9 bases aligning to TRBD1. The J segment lost 2 bases and the V segment lost 7 bases, leaving 9 bases of the junction unmatched. There are 15 residues in the CDR3. Per the germline V gene, CDR1 is LNHDA and CDR2 is SQIVND (reference sequence). In nucleotides, the CDR3 is TGTGCCAGTACCGTGGGACAGGGCATAACCTACGAGCAGTACTTC. It encodes CASTVGQGITYEQYF.

The chain couples TRBV18 to TRBJ1-2; 8 nucleotides agree with TRBD1. V lost 4 bases to trimming and J lost 5 bases; unmatched junction nucleotides: 9. Per germline, CDR1 KGHSH and CDR2 LQKENI. The CDR3 covers 15 residues. CDR3: CASSQQTGEGYGYTF. In DNA, the CDR3 is TGTGCCAGCTCACAACAGACAGGGGAGGGATATGGCTACACCTTC.

This sequence joins TRBV4-1 and TRBJ2-5; perhaps TRBD2 as D (7 bases). The germline V gene has CDR1 MGHRA and CDR2 YSYEKL. This CDR3 has 16 residues. Trimming removed 1 base from V and 4 bases from J, with 16 bases in between. The CDR3 DNA sequence: TGCGCCAGCAGCCAAGGCACCGGGGGGCCGATAGAGACCCAGTACTTC. This gives the protein CASSQGTGGPIETQYF.

V is TRBV7-9 and J is TRBJ2-6; the match to TRBD1 covers 7 bases. The trim removed 6 bases at V and 1 base at J, leaving 9 bases unmatched. Germline CDR1 is SEHNR and CDR2 is FQNEAQ (reference sequence). CDR3 length: 17 residues. Here the CDR3 reads CASSSKTGTSGANVLTF. CDR3 sequence (DNA): TGTGCCAGCAGTTCTAAGACAGGGACGTCTGGGGCCAACGTCCTGACTTTC.

V usage is TRBV27 and J usage is TRBJ1-5; D remains unclear. The CDR3 has 15 amino acids. Trimming left V 7 bases short and J 0 bases short, with 13 bases between. CDR1 and CDR2 from the germline V gene are MNHEY and SMNVEV (reference sequence). CDR3 sequence: CASTVAWDSNQPQHF. The CDR3 DNA reads as TGTGCCAGCACCGTCGCCTGGGATAGCAATCAGCCCCAGCATTTT.

V usage is TRBV3-1 (or the pseudogene TRBV3-2) and J usage is TRBJ1-1; D is unclear. CDR3 length: 12 residues. Trimming stripped 2 bases from V and 7 bases from J, with 8 bases between. CDR1 is LGHDT and CDR2 is YNNKEL in the germline V gene (reference sequence). The chain's CDR3 is CASSQMGNEAFF. The CDR3 region has the DNA TGTGCCAGCAGCCAAATGGGTAATGAAGCTTTCTTT.

V usage is TRBV6-5 and J usage is TRBJ2-1, with 7 bases aligning to TRBD1. Trimming took 4 bases from V and 4 from J; bases not matched to a gene: 7. Germline values: CDR1 MNHEY, CDR2 SVGAGI. This CDR3 is 15 amino acids long. The CDR3 protein is CASSFGDSRYNEQFF. As DNA, the CDR3 is TGTGCCAGCAGTTTCGGGGACAGCAGATACAATGAGCAGTTCTTC.